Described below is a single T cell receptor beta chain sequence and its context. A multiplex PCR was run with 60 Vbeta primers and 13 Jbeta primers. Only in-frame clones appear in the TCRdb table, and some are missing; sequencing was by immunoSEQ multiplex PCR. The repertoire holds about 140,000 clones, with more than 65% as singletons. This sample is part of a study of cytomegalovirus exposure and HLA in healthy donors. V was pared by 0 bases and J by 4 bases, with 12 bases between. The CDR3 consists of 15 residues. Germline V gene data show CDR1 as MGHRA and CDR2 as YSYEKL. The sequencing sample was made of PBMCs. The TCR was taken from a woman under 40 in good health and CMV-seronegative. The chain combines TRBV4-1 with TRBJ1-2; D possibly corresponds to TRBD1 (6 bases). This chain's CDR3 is CASSQEETGLYGYTF. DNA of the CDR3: TGCGCCAGCAGCCAAGAGGAGACAGGTCTCTATGGCTACACCTTC.